What follows describes a single TCR beta chain. Its cognate antigen is unknown. The CDR3 totals 15 residues. Germline CDR1 reads SGHTA; CDR2 reads FQGNSA. Trimming shortened V by 1 base and J by 2 bases, and 9 bases separated the two germline ends. The data stem from a study of OX40 agonist ivuxolimab in advanced cancers. On the study more broadly: Patients' therapy was ivuxolimab, an antibody that acts as an agonist of OX40 (CD134). The dose-escalation group included hepatocellular carcinoma, melanoma, renal cell carcinoma and head and neck cancer. Study-wide points: Normalized T-cell clonal expansion was also low in a subset of nonresponders. The antigens recognized by the expanded peripheral T cells, that is their antigen specificity, were not determined.

Using immunoSEQ multiplex PCR, the repertoire was profiled, and TCRdb retains in-frame clones only, with some absent. The table includes tens of thousands of clones, approximately 85% detected once. The sequence derives from an adult with an advanced solid tumor such as melanoma, head and neck, liver or kidney cancer. The J gene is TRBJ1-3, the V gene TRBV7-2; no clear D. This specimen was CD4+ or CD8+ T cells sorted from blood, taken in a trial of the OX40 agonist ivuxolimab. The CDR3 spells CASSLVSGTGNTIYF. Here the CDR3 DNA reads TGTGCCAGCAGCTTAGTTTCGGGAACTGGAAACACCATATATTTT.